This is a list of T cell receptor beta chains from one sample in a study of blood T cell repertoires in COVID-19. Some clones are missing from TCRdb's copy, which holds only in-frame ones; the method was immunoSEQ multiplex PCR. The profile shows about 220,000 clones, roughly 85% of them singletons. Sequenced sample: peripheral blood. All receptors derive from an elderly woman with acute or convalescent COVID-19. Each CDR3 is given with its conserved first and last residue. A D gene is named only where the DNA matches it firmly. Clone size is given for some rows only: seen once, a few or many times, or a class if the clone is expanded.

J,D,size,V,CDR3,DNA
TRBJ2-5,TRBD1,-,TRBV5-1,CASSGQGTQETQYF,TGCGCCAGCAGCGGACAGGGGACCCAAGAGACCCAGTACTTC
TRBJ2-1,-,once,TRBV3-1/TRBV3-2,CASSQVRQGQFF,TGTGCCAGCAGCCAGGTCCGCCAGGGGCAGTTCTTC
TRBJ1-2,-,-,TRBV6-1,CASSEGQHHYGYTF,TGTGCCAGCAGTGAGGGCCAGCACCACTATGGCTACACCTTC
TRBJ1-4,-,-,TRBV18,CASSPALAGAGNEKLFF,TGTGCCAGCTCACCTGCGCTCGCGGGGGCAGGGAATGAAAAACTGTTTTTT
TRBJ2-1,TRBD1,-,TRBV5-1,CASSPRDRGYNEQFF,TGCGCCAGCAGCCCCCGGGACAGGGGCTACAATGAGCAGTTCTTC
TRBJ1-6,-,-,TRBV4-3,CASSQDSKRFNSPLHF,TGCGCCAGCAGCCAAGATAGTAAACGGTTTAATTCACCCCTCCACTTT
TRBJ1-6,-,-,TRBV19,CASSPTSGVPNSPLHF,TGTGCCAGTAGCCCTACTTCGGGAGTCCCGAATTCACCCCTCCACTTT
TRBJ2-6,-,-,TRBV30,CASLGRGANVLTF,TGTGCCTCCCTCGGGAGAGGGGCCAACGTCCTGACTTTC
TRBJ2-3,-,-,TRBV2,CASSEMLFGGTQYF,TGTGCCAGCAGTGAAATGCTGTTTGGAGGTACGCAGTATTTT
TRBJ1-4,-,once,TRBV5-5,CASSLAGGFNEKLFF,TGTGCCAGCAGCTTGGCCGGGGGGTTCAATGAAAAACTGTTTTTT
TRBJ2-5,TRBD1,-,TRBV5-1,CASSPEQGLETQYF,TGCGCCAGCAGCCCGGAACAGGGGTTGGAGACCCAGTACTTC
TRBJ1-1,-,once,TRBV7-8,CASSLAQQSYEAFF,TGTGCCAGCAGCTTAGCCCAACAGTCTTATGAAGCTTTCTTT
TRBJ1-1,TRBD1,-,TRBV29-1,CSVADRGLSEAFF,TGCAGCGTGGCGGACAGGGGGCTGAGTGAAGCTTTCTTT
TRBJ1-2,-,-,TRBV2,CASGGEGYGYTF,TGTGCCAGCGGGGGGGAAGGCTATGGCTACACCTTC
TRBJ1-3,-,-,TRBV15,CATSRDLTYSGNTIYF,TGTGCCACCAGCAGAGATCTGACTTACTCTGGAAACACCATATATTTT
TRBJ1-1,TRBD1,-,TRBV9,CASSLAGTGTNTEAFF,TGTGCCAGCAGCCTTGCCGGGACAGGGACGAACACTGAAGCTTTCTTT
TRBJ2-5,TRBD1,few,TRBV9,CASSVADRAETQYF,TGTGCCAGCAGCGTAGCTGACAGGGCCGAGACCCAGTACTTC
TRBJ1-4,-,once,TRBV7-3,CASSLGGGSGEKLFF,TGTGCCAGCAGCTTAGGCGGGGGCTCCGGTGAAAAACTGTTTTTT
TRBJ1-3,TRBD1,few,TRBV4-2,CASSQSDRGTSGNTIYF,TGTGCCAGCAGCCAAAGTGACAGGGGGACCTCTGGAAACACCATATATTTT
TRBJ2-3,TRBD2,once,TRBV9,CASSLSGGVTDTQYF,TGTGCCAGCAGCTTAAGCGGGGGTGTGACAGATACGCAGTATTTT
TRBJ1-5,-,few,TRBV6-5,CASRHPGAGSQPQHF,TGTGCCAGCAGGCACCCGGGAGCAGGAAGTCAGCCCCAGCATTTT
TRBJ2-2,-,few,TRBV11-3,CASQPSLLTGELFF,TGTGCCAGCCAGCCCAGTCTACTAACCGGGGAGCTGTTTTTT
TRBJ1-1,-,-,TRBV19,CASSYRNTEAFF,TGTGCCAGTAGTTATCGGAACACTGAAGCTTTCTTT
TRBJ2-1,TRBD1,-,TRBV6-1,CASSEAGTGYNEQFF,TGTGCCAGCAGTGAAGCCGGGACAGGGTACAATGAGCAGTTCTTC
TRBJ1-1,-,-,TRBV11-3,CASSLEGGRGTEAFF,TGTGCCAGCAGCTTAGAGGGAGGGAGAGGGACTGAAGCTTTCTTT
TRBJ1-5,-,-,TRBV6-5,CASSTGNQPQHF,TGTGCCAGCAGTACAGGCAATCAGCCCCAGCATTTT
TRBJ1-3,TRBD1,-,TRBV12-3/TRBV12-4,CASRGGTGNTIYF,TGTGCCAGCAGAGGGGGCACTGGAAACACCATATATTTT
TRBJ1-2,-,-,TRBV7-3,CASSVGPRDYGYTF,TGTGCCAGCAGCGTAGGACCCAGGGACTATGGCTACACCTTC
TRBJ1-5,-,-,TRBV7-2,CASSSQNQPQHF,TGTGCCAGCAGCTCACAAAATCAGCCCCAGCATTTT
TRBJ2-5,TRBD2,-,TRBV7-9,CASSLSGAQETQYF,TGTGCCAGCAGCCTCAGCGGGGCACAAGAGACCCAGTACTTC
TRBJ2-5,TRBD1,-,TRBV4-1,CASSHGTGGLETQYF,TGCGCCAGCAGCCATGGGACAGGGGGTTTAGAGACCCAGTACTTC